This T cell receptor (beta chain) stems from a study of radiotherapy plus CTLA-4 blockade in lung cancer. About the study: There were objective responses in roughly a sixth of patients, and around 32% had disease control.

Generated by immunoSEQ multiplex PCR, the TCRdb table keeps only in-frame clones and is missing some. The table records about 60,000 clones, approximately 76% of them present only once. Unmatched junction bases numbered 4, after V lost 3 bases and J lost 7 bases. The CDR3 has 13 amino acids. Germline V lookup: CDR1 SGHTA, CDR2 FQGNSA. The source material was peripheral blood, sampled from a patient treated with radiotherapy plus ipilimumab. The genes are TRBV7-2 and TRBJ1-1; 8 nucleotides match TRBD1. The source is a human donor with non-small cell lung cancer who had a complete response to radiotherapy plus ipilimumab. CDR3 in amino acids: CASSLGTGIEAFF. The CDR3 region has the DNA TGTGCCAGCAGCTTGGGGACAGGCATTGAAGCTTTCTTT.